These T cell receptor beta chains were read from a single sample in a study of blood T cell repertoires in COVID-19. Sequencing was performed with immunoSEQ multiplex PCR; in TCRdb, only in-frame clones are kept and a portion is missing. This sample has fewer than 450,000 clones, with 85% to 90% found just once. Sequenced sample: peripheral blood. These receptors all stem from a woman in her seventies with COVID-19, enrolled during active disease. The CDR3 runs from the conserved cysteine through the conserved F or W. Each record gives: V gene, J gene, D gene, clone size, CDR3 protein, CDR3 DNA. The D gene is left open where the match is weak. Clone size is not always given. Where it is, it says once, few, many or a class for expanded clones.

TRBV11-2	TRBJ1-1	TRBD1	.	CASRYIQGGAFF	TGTGCCAGCAGGTATATACAGGGGGGAGCTTTCTTT
TRBV2	TRBJ2-5	.	.	CASKGYQETQYF	TGTGCCAGCAAGGGGTACCAAGAGACCCAGTACTTC
TRBV6-5	TRBJ1-2	.	.	CASSTRQADGYTF	TGTGCCAGCAGTACCCGACAGGCGGATGGCTACACCTTC
TRBV30	TRBJ1-6	TRBD1	.	CAWRGQGIPSLHF	TGTGCCTGGAGGGGACAGGGAATTCCGTCCCTCCACTTT
TRBV24-1	TRBJ1-1	.	.	CATSDFSYTEAFF	TGTGCCACCAGTGATTTTAGCTACACTGAAGCTTTCTTT
TRBV24-1	TRBJ2-3	TRBD1	.	CATSETGTGSTDTQYF	TGTGCCACCAGTGAGACCGGGACAGGGAGCACAGATACGCAGTATTTT
TRBV28	TRBJ1-1	.	.	CASSLAPGLMPEAFF	TGTGCCAGCAGTCTTGCCCCGGGACTAATGCCTGAAGCTTTCTTT
TRBV7-3	TRBJ2-2	TRBD1	.	CASSFGTVNTGELFF	TGTGCCAGCAGCTTCGGGACAGTGAACACCGGGGAGCTGTTTTTT
TRBV5-6	TRBJ2-7	.	few	CASSLGEVEQYF	TGTGCCAGCAGCTTGGGGGAGGTCGAGCAGTACTTC
TRBV19	TRBJ1-2	TRBD1	.	CASSSTRDRARGGYTF	TGTGCCAGTAGTTCCACCAGGGACAGGGCCAGGGGTGGCTACACCTTC
TRBV5-5	TRBJ1-2	.	few	CASSPDGGGGYTF	TGTGCCAGCAGCCCAGACGGCGGCGGAGGCTACACCTTC
TRBV28	TRBJ1-2	.	.	CASSPGGNYGYTF	TGTGCCAGCAGCCCTGGGGGGAACTATGGCTACACCTTC
TRBV7-2	TRBJ1-1	.	.	CASSLFGGLEAFF	TGTGCCAGCAGCTTATTCGGGGGGCTGGAAGCTTTCTTT
TRBV9	TRBJ2-2	TRBD2	.	CASSPLAGGSNTGELFF	TGTGCCAGCAGCCCCCTAGCGGGGGGCTCGAACACCGGGGAGCTGTTTTTT
TRBV29-1	TRBJ1-4	TRBD1	.	CSATGQYNEKLFF	TGCAGCGCCACGGGACAGTATAATGAAAAACTGTTTTTT
TRBV5-8	TRBJ1-6	.	.	CASSFVGNSPLHF	TGTGCCAGCAGCTTCGTCGGGAATTCACCCCTCCACTTT
TRBV6-5	TRBJ2-7	.	.	CASSYVSGHYYEQYF	TGTGCCAGCAGTTACGTTTCGGGTCATTACTACGAGCAGTACTTC
TRBV3-1/TRBV3-2	TRBJ2-7	TRBD1	.	CASSQAPTGVYEQYF	TGTGCCAGCAGCCAAGCCCCAACAGGGGTCTACGAGCAGTACTTC
TRBV28	TRBJ1-2	TRBD1	.	CASSSTTGGGYGYTF	TGTGCCAGCAGCTCTACCACAGGGGGTGGCTATGGCTACACCTTC
TRBV28	TRBJ1-6	.	once	CASSPPQGPNSPLHF	TGTGCCAGCAGTCCCCCACAGGGTCCTAATTCACCCCTCCACTTT
TRBV28	TRBJ2-5	TRBD1	.	CASRETGGGETQYF	TGTGCCAGCAGAGAGACAGGGGGGGGAGAGACCCAGTACTTC
TRBV10-3	TRBJ1-5	.	.	CAITGQLNQPQHF	TGTGCCATCACGGGACAATTGAATCAGCCCCAGCATTTT
TRBV10-3	TRBJ2-3	TRBD1	.	CAISESAGGFTDTQYF	TGTGCCATCAGTGAGTCGGCAGGGGGCTTCACAGATACGCAGTATTTT
TRBV14	TRBJ1-5	.	.	CASSLSLDQPQHF	TGTGCCAGCAGCCTATCACTCGATCAGCCCCAGCATTTT
TRBV24-1	TRBJ2-2	.	once	CATSDKEGTNTGELFF	TGTGCCACCAGTGATAAGGAGGGAACGAACACCGGGGAGCTGTTTTTT
TRBV7-3	TRBJ1-6	.	.	CASSLVHDYNSPLHF	TGTGCCAGCAGCCTCGTACATGACTATAATTCACCCCTCCACTTT
TRBV19	TRBJ1-2	.	.	CASSIEAGGGYTF	TGTGCCAGTAGTATAGAGGCAGGAGGGGGCTACACCTTC
TRBV24-1	TRBJ1-4	.	.	CATSDPDRLNEKLFF	TGTGCCACCAGTGATCCCGACAGGCTGAATGAAAAACTGTTTTTT
TRBV6-5	TRBJ1-1	.	many	CASSYIGARNTEAFF	TGTGCCAGCAGTTACATTGGGGCTAGGAACACTGAAGCTTTCTTT
TRBV5-1	TRBJ2-7	TRBD1	.	CASSLNGQGDEQYF	TGCGCCAGCAGCTTGAACGGACAGGGGGACGAGCAGTACTTC
TRBV12-5	TRBJ1-6	.	.	CASGLGGINSPLHF	TGTGCTAGTGGTTTGGGGGGCATTAATTCACCCCTCCACTTT
TRBV15	TRBJ2-5	.	.	CATTMRGQETQYF	TGTGCCACCACCATGAGAGGCCAAGAGACCCAGTACTTC
TRBV7-9	TRBJ2-2	TRBD1	.	CASSGDRVITGELFF	TGTGCCAGCAGCGGTGACAGGGTCATCACCGGGGAGCTGTTTTTT
TRBV15	TRBJ2-3	TRBD2	once	CATSRDMSGGISTDTQYF	TGTGCCACCAGCAGAGACATGAGCGGGGGGATAAGCACAGATACGCAGTATTTT
TRBV5-1	TRBJ2-3	TRBD1	.	CASSLARGPTDTQYF	TGCGCCAGCAGCTTAGCGAGGGGGCCGACAGATACGCAGTATTTT
TRBV11-2	TRBJ1-1	.	.	CASSLAGQTGLATEAFF	TGTGCCAGCAGCTTAGCCGGACAGACGGGATTGGCCACTGAAGCTTTCTTT
TRBV27	TRBJ1-1	TRBD1	.	CASSLSGTGGLTEAFF	TGTGCCAGCAGTTTATCTGGGACAGGAGGATTGACTGAAGCTTTCTTT
TRBV14	TRBJ1-1	.	.	CASSYDRYTEAFF	TGTGCCAGCAGTTACGACAGATACACTGAAGCTTTCTTT
TRBV24-1	TRBJ1-6	TRBD1	.	CATSGGGTGRNSPLHF	TGTGCCACCAGTGGTGGGGGGACAGGGCGAAATTCACCCCTCCACTTT
TRBV5-1	TRBJ2-1	.	.	CASSLGTLDYNEQFF	TGCGCCAGCAGTCTAGGGACTCTGGACTACAATGAGCAGTTCTTC